The rows below give T cell receptor beta chains drawn from one sample of a study of CD8 T cells in Susac syndrome. TCRdb recomputed calls from the immunoSEQ multiplex PCR reads with MiXCR, one row per CDR3 protein. The sample carries 400,000 or so distinct CDR3 sequences, more than 80% recorded once. The sequenced sample consisted of CD8+ T cells from PBMCs. The receptors stem from a human donor with multiple sclerosis. CDR3s leave out the opening cysteine and the closing phenylalanine or tryptophan.

J gene	V gene	CDR3 protein
TRBJ2-7	TRBV20-1	SANPGTGEDEQY
TRBJ2-7	TRBV7-8	ASSLGSPGGEYEQY
TRBJ2-5	TRBV6-1	ASSPDRGATQY
TRBJ2-7	TRBV27	ASRTGGIDEQY
TRBJ2-1	TRBV30	AWNHGGGYNEQF
TRBJ1-3	TRBV12-3/TRBV12-4	ASSFGTVASGNTIY
TRBJ2-1	TRBV30	AWSVSPGQGVYNEQF
TRBJ2-1	TRBV7-9	ASSPRGSGGNEQF
TRBJ1-2	TRBV6-5	ASSSLTGGDGYT
TRBJ1-2	TRBV5-6	ASSFGTSFYGYT
TRBJ1-2	TRBV12-3/TRBV12-4	ASSLEQGRYGYT
TRBJ2-7	TRBV6-1	ASSERALYYEQY
TRBJ2-5	TRBV3-1	ASSQKPAGRKETQY
TRBJ2-1	TRBV29-1	SVEDPSVSPYNEQF
TRBJ2-3	TRBV7-8	ASSLDIRSTSTDTQY
TRBJ1-5	TRBV27	ASGDVSNQPQH
TRBJ1-5	TRBV24-1	ATSDLMGREPQH
TRBJ2-1	TRBV30	AWIRGYNEQF
TRBJ1-1	TRBV5-6	ASSFSPVNTEAF
TRBJ2-7	TRBV20-1	SATRGHFSYEQY
TRBJ2-5	TRBV28	ASSSVRTGDPETQY
TRBJ2-1	TRBV27	ASSLDLLALNNEQF
TRBJ2-1	TRBV14	ASSQDLGRPGEQF
TRBJ1-2	TRBV29-1	SVEVPQGNYGYT
TRBJ2-5	TRBV19	ASSITWDSTTSQETQY
TRBJ2-1	TRBV27	ASSLFLPTGREQF
TRBJ1-4	TRBV27	ASSLGLRGTEKLF
TRBJ2-4	TRBV4-1	ASSPQAGIQY
TRBJ1-4	TRBV25-1	ASSDGGKLF
TRBJ2-7	TRBV2	ASSEAGQGGYEQY
TRBJ1-2	TRBV5-1	ASSLAPGQGLVGYT
TRBJ2-3	TRBV7-9	ASRPGLAGADTQY
TRBJ1-2	TRBV7-9	ASSLGGAWRNGYT
TRBJ1-1	TRBV30	AWSVQDLNTEAF
TRBJ2-3	TRBV29-1	SVEDQDRRADTQY
TRBJ2-7	TRBV5-1	ASRDDRAGQY
TRBJ1-4	TRBV12-3/TRBV12-4	ASSLTLSTNEKLF
TRBJ1-2	TRBV2	ASSEGTGFYGYT
TRBJ2-7	TRBV5-5	ASSLVGPQGYEQY
TRBJ2-6	TRBV4-1	ASSQDRWAGSGANVLT
TRBJ2-3	TRBV2	ATSGLANPDTQY
TRBJ2-1	TRBV6-5	ASSTGGVRYNEQF
TRBJ1-2	TRBV29-1	SVENFRVTYGYT
TRBJ2-3	TRBV7-2	ASSLVPDTQY
TRBJ2-3	TRBV11-2	ASSGAGTAGDTQY
TRBJ2-1	TRBV4-1	ASSQGPTRADHYNEQF
TRBJ2-5	TRBV6-1	ASSPLGTGGPQETQY
TRBJ2-1	TRBV20-1	SATSRVQYNEQF
TRBJ2-2	TRBV27	ASSSRTGVNTGELF
TRBJ1-1	TRBV6-5	ASKSGKNTEAF
TRBJ1-5	TRBV12-3/TRBV12-4	ASSFSGDLNQPQH
TRBJ1-5	TRBV4-1	ASSQGNTGIDQPQH